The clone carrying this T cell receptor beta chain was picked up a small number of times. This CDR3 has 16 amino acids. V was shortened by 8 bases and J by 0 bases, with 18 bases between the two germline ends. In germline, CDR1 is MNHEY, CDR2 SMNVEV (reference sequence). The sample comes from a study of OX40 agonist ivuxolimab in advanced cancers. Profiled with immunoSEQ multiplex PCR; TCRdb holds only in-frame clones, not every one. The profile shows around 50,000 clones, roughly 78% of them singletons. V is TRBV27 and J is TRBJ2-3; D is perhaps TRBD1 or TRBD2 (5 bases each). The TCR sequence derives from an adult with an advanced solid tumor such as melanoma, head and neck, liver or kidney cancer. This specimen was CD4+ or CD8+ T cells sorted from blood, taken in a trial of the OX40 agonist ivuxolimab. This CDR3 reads CASAPGWGSSTDTQYF. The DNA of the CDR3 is TGTGCCAGCGCTCCGGGTTGGGGGTCTAGCACAGATACGCAGTATTTT.